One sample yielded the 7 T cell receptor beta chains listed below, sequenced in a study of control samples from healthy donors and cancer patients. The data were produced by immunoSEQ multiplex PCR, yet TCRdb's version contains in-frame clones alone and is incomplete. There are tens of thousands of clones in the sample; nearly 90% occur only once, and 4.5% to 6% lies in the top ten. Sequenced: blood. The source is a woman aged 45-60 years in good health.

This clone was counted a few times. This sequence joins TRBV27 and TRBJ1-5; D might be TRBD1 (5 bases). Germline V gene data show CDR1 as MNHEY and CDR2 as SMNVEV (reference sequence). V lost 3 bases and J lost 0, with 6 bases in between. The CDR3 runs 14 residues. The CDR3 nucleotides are TGTGCCAGCAGTTTTCAGGGTAGCAATCAGCCCCAGCATTTT. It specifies CASSFQGSNQPQHF.

CDR3 loop: CASSDPRYTNYTGELFF. As DNA, the CDR3 is TGTGCCAGCAGTGACCCAAGATACACCAATTACACCGGGGAGCTGTTTTTT. V is TRBV6-4 and J is TRBJ2-2, with D uncertain. The CDR3 runs 17 residues. Germline V gene sequence: CDR1 MRHNA, CDR2 SNTAGT. Trimming took 2 bases from V and 3 from J, leaving 16 bases between them.

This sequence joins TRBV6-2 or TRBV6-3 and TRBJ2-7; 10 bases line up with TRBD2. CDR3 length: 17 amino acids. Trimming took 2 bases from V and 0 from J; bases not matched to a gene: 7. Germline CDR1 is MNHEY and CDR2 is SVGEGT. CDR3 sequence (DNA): TGTGCCAGCAGTTACATGGTAGCGGGGGGCAGCTCCTACGAGCAGTACTTC. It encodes CASSYMVAGGSSYEQYF.

The CDR3: CASSRTGPRGSEQYF. As DNA, the CDR3 is TGTGCCAGCAGCCGTACCGGGCCCAGGGGGTCCGAGCAGTACTTC. The chain couples TRBV6-5 to TRBJ2-7; TRBD1 aligns across 7 bases. This CDR3 region has 15 residues. Trimming took 6 bases from V and 6 from J; bases not matched to a gene: 14. Germline CDR1 MNHEY, CDR2 SVGAGI.

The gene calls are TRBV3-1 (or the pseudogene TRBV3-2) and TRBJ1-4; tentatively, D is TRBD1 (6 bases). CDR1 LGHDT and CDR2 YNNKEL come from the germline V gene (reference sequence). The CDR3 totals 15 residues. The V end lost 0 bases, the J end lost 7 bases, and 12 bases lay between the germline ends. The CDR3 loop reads CASSQDGTIPEKLFF. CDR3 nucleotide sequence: TGTGCCAGCAGCCAAGATGGGACAATTCCTGAAAAACTGTTTTTT.

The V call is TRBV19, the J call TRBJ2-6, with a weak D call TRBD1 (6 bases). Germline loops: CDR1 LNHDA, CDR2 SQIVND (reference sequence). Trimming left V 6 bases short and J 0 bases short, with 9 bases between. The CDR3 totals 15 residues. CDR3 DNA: TGTGCCAGTAGGGGACAAAACTCTGGGGCCAACGTCCTGACTTTC. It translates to CASRGQNSGANVLTF.

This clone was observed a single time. CDR3 protein: CASSQDTWDNPANTEAFF. The CDR3 coding sequence is TGCGCCAGCAGCCAAGACACCTGGGACAACCCCGCGAACACTGAAGCTTTCTTT. The chain has TRBV4-1 and TRBJ1-1; possibly TRBD1 for D (6 bases). Germline V gives CDR1 MGHRA, CDR2 YSYEKL. The V end lost 0 bases, the J end lost 1 base, and 18 bases lay between the germline ends. This CDR3 comprises 18 residues.